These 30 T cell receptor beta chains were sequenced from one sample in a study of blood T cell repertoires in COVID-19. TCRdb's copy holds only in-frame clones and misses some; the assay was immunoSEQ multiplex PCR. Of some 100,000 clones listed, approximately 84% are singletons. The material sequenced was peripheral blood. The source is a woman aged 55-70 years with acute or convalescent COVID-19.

Here the CDR3 reads CSVETSDRDYGYTF. The CDR3 DNA reads TGCAGCGTTGAGACCTCGGACAGGGACTATGGCTACACCTTC. The chain combines TRBV29-1 with TRBJ1-2, with 8 bases aligning to TRBD1. Germline CDR1 reads SQVTM; CDR2 reads ANQGSEA. The CDR3 is 14 amino acids. V dropped 3 bases and J dropped 3; count of bases not matched to a gene: 6.

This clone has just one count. The CDR3 sequence: CASSTTGTALYGYTF. DNA of the CDR3: TGTGCCAGTAGTACTACCGGGACAGCCTTATATGGCTACACCTTC. J is TRBJ1-2 and V is TRBV19; 7 bases match TRBD1. From germline, CDR1 is LNHDA and CDR2 SQIVND (reference sequence). Trimming removed 4 bases from V and 5 bases from J; junction bases left unmatched: 10. The CDR3 spans 15 residues.

CDR3 in DNA: TGTGCCAGCAGTCGACAGGGGTCCGATCAGCCCCAGCATTTT. As protein: CASSRQGSDQPQHF. The chain has TRBV2 and TRBJ1-5, with 8 bases fitting TRBD1. The CDR3 spans 14 residues. Germline values: CDR1 SNHLY, CDR2 FYNNEI. Trimming cost V 5 bases and J 5 bases; bases outside gene matches: 5.

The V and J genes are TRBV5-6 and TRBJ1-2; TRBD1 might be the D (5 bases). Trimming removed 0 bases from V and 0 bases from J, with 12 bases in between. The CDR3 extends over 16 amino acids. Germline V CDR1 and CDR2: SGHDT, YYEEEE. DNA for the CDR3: TGTGCCAGCAGCTTGGATTTAGGGGCTACTAACTATGGCTACACCTTC. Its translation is CASSLDLGATNYGYTF.

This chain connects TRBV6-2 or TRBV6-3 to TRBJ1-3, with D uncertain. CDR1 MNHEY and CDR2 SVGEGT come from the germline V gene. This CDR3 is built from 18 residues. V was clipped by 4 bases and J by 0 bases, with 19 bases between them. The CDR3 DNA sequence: TGTGCCAGCAGTTTGACGCTCCGGGGTCGGGCCTCTGGAAACACCATATATTTT. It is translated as CASSLTLRGRASGNTIYF.

CDR3 coding DNA: TGCGCCAGCAGCCATTTGACTAGCGGAAAAAACATTCAGTACTTC. Encoded protein: CASSHLTSGKNIQYF. The chain carries TRBV4-3 and TRBJ2-4; 9 positions agree with TRBD2. Looked up from germline, CDR1 is LGHNA and CDR2 is YSLEER. The CDR3 loop spans 15 amino acids. The V gene end was trimmed by 3 bases and the J gene end by 4 bases; junction bases not matched to a gene: 4.

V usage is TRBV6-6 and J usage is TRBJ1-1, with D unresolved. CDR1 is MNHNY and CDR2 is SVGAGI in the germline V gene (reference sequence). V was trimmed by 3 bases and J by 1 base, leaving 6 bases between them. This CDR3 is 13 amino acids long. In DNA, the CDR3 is TGTGCCAGCAGTTATGAGGGGAACACTGAAGCTTTCTTT. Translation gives CASSYEGNTEAFF.

The CDR3 region is CASSLDRRQGRWDYGYTF. The CDR3 DNA reads as TGTGCCAGCAGCTTAGATCGTCGGCAGGGAAGGTGGGACTATGGCTACACCTTC. V gene TRBV11-3 combines with J gene TRBJ1-2; a weak D match, TRBD1 (5 bases). The CDR3 spans 18 residues. V shed 0 bases and J shed 3 bases, with 20 bases lying between them. Germline values: CDR1 SGHNT, CDR2 YENEEA.

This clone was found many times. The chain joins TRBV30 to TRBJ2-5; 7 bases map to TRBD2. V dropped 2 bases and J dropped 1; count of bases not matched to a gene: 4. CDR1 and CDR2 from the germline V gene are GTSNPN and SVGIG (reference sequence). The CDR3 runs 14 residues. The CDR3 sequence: CAWSPSGVQETQYF. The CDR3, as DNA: TGTGCCTGGAGTCCCAGCGGGGTCCAAGAGACCCAGTACTTC.

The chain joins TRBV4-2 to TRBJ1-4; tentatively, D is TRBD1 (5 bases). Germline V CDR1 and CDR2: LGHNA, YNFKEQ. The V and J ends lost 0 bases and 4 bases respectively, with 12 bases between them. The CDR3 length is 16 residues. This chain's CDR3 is CASSQDRGENNEKLFF. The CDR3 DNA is TGTGCCAGCAGCCAAGATCGGGGGGAAAATAATGAAAAACTGTTTTTT.

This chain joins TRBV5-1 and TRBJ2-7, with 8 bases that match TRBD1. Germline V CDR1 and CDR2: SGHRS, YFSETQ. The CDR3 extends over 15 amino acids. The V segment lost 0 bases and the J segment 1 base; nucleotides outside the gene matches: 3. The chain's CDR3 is CASSLVTGESYEQYF. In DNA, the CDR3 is TGCGCCAGCAGCTTGGTGACAGGGGAGTCCTACGAGCAGTACTTC.

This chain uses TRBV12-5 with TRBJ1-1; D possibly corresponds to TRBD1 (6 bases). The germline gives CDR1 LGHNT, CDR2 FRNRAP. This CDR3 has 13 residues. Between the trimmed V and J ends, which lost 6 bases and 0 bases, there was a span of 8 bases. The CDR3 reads CASGQGMNTEAFF. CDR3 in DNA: TGTGCTAGTGGACAGGGAATGAACACTGAAGCTTTCTTT.

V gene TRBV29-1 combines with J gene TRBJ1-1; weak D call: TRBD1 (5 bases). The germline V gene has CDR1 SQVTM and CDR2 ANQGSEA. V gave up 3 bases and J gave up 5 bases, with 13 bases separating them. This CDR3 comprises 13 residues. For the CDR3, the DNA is TGCAGCGTTGACGAGAGACAGATAACTGAAGCTTTCTTT. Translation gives CSVDERQITEAFF.

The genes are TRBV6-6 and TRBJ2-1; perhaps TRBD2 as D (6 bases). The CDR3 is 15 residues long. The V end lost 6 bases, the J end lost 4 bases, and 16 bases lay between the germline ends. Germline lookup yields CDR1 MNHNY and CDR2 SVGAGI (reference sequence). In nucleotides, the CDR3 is TGTGCCAGCAGATTTGAAGCTGGGGGGTACAATGAGCAGTTCTTC. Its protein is CASRFEAGGYNEQFF.

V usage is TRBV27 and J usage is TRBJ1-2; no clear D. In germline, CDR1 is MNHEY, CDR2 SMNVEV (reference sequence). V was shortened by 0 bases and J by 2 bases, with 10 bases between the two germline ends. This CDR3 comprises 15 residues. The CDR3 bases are TGTGCCAGCAGTTTATCTCTTGGCACCAACTATGGCTACACCTTC. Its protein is CASSLSLGTNYGYTF.

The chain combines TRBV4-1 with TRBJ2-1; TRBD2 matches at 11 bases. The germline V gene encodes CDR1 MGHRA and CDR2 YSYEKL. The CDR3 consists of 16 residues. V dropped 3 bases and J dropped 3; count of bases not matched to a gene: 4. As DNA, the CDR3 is TGCGCCAGCAGCCAGAAACTAGCGGGGGTCTACAATGAGCAGTTCTTC. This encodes CASSQKLAGVYNEQFF.

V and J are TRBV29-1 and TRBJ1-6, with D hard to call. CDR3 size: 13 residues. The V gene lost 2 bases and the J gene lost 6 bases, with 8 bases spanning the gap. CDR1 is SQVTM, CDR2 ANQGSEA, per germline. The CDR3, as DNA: TGCAGCGTTGAATCAACAGCTAATTCACCCCTCCACTTT. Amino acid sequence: CSVESTANSPLHF.

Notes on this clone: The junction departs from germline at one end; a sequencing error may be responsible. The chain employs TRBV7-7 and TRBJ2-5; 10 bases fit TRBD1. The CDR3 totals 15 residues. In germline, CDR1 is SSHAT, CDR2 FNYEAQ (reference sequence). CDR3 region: CASSLLGTGEETQYF. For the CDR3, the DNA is TGTGCTAGCAGCTTACTGGGGACAGGGGAAGAGACCCAGTACTTC. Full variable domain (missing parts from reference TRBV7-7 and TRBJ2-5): GAGVSQSPRYKVTKRGQDVTLRCDPISSHATLYWYQQALGQGPEFLTYFNYEAQPDKSGLPSDRFSAERPEGSISTLTIQRTEQRDSAMYRCASSLLGTGEETQYFGPGTRLLVL.

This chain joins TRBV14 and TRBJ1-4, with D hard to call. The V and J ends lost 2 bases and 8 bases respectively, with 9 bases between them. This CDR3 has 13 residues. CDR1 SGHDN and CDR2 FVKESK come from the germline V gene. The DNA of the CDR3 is TGTGCCAGCAGCCAACGGGTCGGGGAAAAACTGTTTTTT. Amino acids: CASSQRVGEKLFF. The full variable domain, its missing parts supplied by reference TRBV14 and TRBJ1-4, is EAGVTQFPSHSVIEKGQTVTLRCDPISGHDNLYWYRRVMGKEIKFLLHFVKESKQDESGMPNNRFLAERTGGTYSTLKVQPAELEDSGVYFCASSQRVGEKLFFGSGTQLSVL.

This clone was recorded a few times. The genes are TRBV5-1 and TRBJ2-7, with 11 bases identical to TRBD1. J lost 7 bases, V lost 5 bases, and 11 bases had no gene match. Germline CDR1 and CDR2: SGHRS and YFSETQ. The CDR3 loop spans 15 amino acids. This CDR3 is CASRQPGQGAAEQYF. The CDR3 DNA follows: TGCGCCAGCAGACAACCCGGACAGGGGGCGGCTGAGCAGTACTTC. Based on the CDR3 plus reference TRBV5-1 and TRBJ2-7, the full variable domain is KAGVTQTPRYLIKTRGQQVTLSCSPISGHRSVSWYQQTPGQGLQFLFEYFSETQRNKGNFPGRFSGRQFSNSRSEMNVSTLELGDSALYLCASRQPGQGAAEQYFGPGTRLTVT.

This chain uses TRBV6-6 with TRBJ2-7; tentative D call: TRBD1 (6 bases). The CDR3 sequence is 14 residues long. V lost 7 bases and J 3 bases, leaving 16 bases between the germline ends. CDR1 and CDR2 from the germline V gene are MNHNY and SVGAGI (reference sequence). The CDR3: CASKSQGLLYEQYF. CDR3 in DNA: TGTGCCAGCAAGTCACAGGGTCTCCTCTACGAGCAGTACTTC.

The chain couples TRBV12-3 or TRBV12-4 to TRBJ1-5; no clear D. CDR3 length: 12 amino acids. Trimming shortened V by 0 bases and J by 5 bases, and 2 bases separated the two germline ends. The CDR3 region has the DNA TGTGCCAGCAGTTTAGCCGATCAGCCCCAGCATTTT. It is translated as CASSLADQPQHF.

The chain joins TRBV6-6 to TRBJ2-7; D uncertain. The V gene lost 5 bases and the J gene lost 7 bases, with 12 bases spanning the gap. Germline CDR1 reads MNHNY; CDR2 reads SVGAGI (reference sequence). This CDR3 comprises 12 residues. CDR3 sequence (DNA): TGTGCCAGCAGTAAACAACCGCAGGAGCAGTACTTC. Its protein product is CASSKQPQEQYF.

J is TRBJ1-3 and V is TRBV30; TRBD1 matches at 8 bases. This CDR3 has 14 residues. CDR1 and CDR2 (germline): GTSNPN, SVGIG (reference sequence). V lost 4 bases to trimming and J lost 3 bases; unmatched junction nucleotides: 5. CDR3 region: CAWTRGRSGNTIYF. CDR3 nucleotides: TGTGCCTGGACCAGGGGGCGTAGTGGAAACACCATATATTTT. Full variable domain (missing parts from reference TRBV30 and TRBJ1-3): SQTIHQWPATLVQPVGSPLSLECTVEGTSNPNLYWYRQAAGRGLQLLFYSVGIGQISSEVPQNLSASRPQDRQFILSSKKLLLSDSGFYLCAWTRGRSGNTIYFGEGSWLTVV.

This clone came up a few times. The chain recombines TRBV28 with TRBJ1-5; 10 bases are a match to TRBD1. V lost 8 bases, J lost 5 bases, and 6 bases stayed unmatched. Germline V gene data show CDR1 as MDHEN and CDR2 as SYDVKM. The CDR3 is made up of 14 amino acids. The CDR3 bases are TGTGCCAGCCGGACGGGACAGGGGTATCAGCCCCAGCATTTT. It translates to CASRTGQGYQPQHF.

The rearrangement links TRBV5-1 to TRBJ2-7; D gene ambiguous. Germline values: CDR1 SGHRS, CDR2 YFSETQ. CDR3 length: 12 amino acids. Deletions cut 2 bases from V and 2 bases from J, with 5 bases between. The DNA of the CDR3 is TGCGCCAGCAGCTTTAATGCCTACGAGCAGTACTTC. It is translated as CASSFNAYEQYF.

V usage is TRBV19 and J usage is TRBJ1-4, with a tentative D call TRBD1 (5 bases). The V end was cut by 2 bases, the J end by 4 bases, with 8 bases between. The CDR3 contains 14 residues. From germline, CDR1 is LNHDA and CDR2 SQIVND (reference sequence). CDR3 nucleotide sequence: TGTGCCAGTAGTATACAGGGAAGTAATGAAAAACTGTTTTTT. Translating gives CASSIQGSNEKLFF.

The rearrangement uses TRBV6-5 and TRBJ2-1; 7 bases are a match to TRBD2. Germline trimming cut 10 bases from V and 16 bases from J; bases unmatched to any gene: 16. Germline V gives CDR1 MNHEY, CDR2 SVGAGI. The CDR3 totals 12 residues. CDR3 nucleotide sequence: TGTGCCACTCGCCGGGCGGAAAGCGGGGACTTCTTC. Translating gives CATRRAESGDFF.

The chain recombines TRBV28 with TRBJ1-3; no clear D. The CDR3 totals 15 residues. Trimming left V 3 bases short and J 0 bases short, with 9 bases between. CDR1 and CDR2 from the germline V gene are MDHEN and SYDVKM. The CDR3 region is CASSLSPSSGNTIYF. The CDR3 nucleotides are TGTGCCAGCAGTTTGAGCCCAAGCTCTGGAAACACCATATATTTT.

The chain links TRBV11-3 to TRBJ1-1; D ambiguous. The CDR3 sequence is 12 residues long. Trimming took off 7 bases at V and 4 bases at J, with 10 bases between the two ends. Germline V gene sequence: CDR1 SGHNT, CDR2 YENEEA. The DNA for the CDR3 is TGTGCCAGCACCAGCGTATCCACTGAAGCTTTCTTT. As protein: CASTSVSTEAFF. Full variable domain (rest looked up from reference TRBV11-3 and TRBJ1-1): EAGVVQSPRYKIIEKKQPVAFWCNPISGHNTLYWYLQNLGQGPELLIRYENEEAVDDSQLPKDRFSAERLKGVDSTLKIQPAELGDSAVYLCASTSVSTEAFFGQGTRLTVV.